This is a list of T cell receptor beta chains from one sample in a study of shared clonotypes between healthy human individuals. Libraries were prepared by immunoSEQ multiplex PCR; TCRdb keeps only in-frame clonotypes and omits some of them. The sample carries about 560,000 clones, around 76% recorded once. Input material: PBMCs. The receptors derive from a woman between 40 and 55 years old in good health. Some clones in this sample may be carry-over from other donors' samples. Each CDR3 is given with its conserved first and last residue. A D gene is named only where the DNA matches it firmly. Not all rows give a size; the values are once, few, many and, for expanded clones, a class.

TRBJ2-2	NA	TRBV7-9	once	CASSYTQGQNTGELFF	TGTGCCAGCAGTTACACCCAAGGACAGAACACCGGGGAGCTGTTTTTT
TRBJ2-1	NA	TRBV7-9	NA	CASLEAAGPYNEQFF	TGTGCCAGCCTCGAGGCCGCGGGACCCTACAATGAGCAGTTCTTC
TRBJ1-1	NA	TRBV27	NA	CASSFTGLGRTMNTEAFF	TGTGCCAGCAGTTTCACGGGGCTCGGCAGAACCATGAACACTGAAGCTTTCTTT
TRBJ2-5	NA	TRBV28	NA	CASRKFVGETQYF	TGTGCCAGCAGAAAGTTTGTAGGGGAGACCCAGTACTTC
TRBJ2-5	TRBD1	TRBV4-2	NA	CASSRTGGQETQYF	TGTGCCAGCAGCCGTACAGGGGGTCAAGAGACCCAGTACTTC
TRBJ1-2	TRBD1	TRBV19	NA	CASTTWDSLYGYTF	TGTGCCAGTACTACTTGGGACAGCCTCTATGGCTACACCTTC
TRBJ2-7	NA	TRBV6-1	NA	CASRTEIYEQYF	TGTGCCAGCAGAACAGAAATCTACGAGCAGTACTTC
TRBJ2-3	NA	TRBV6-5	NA	CASSSPGDTQYF	TGTGCCAGCAGTTCCCCCGGAGATACGCAGTATTTT
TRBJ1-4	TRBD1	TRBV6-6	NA	CASATGRDEKLFF	TGTGCCAGCGCGACAGGGAGGGATGAAAAACTGTTTTTT
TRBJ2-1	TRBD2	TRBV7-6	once	CASSFRGGSPYNEQFF	TGTGCCAGCAGCTTCCGGGGCGGGAGTCCCTACAATGAGCAGTTCTTC
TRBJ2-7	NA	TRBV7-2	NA	CASSARQESYEQYF	TGTGCCAGCAGCGCCCGACAGGAATCCTACGAGCAGTACTTC
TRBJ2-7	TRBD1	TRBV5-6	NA	CASSWTGGEQYF	TGTGCCAGCAGCTGGACAGGGGGCGAGCAGTACTTC
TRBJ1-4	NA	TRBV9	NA	CASSVEDGSGEKLFF	TGTGCCAGCAGCGTAGAGGACGGGTCGGGTGAAAAACTGTTTTTT
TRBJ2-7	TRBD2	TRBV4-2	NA	CASSFQTGTRNEQYF	TGTGCCAGCAGCTTTCAGACCGGGACTAGGAACGAGCAGTACTTC